This T cell receptor beta chain appears in the sequencing data of a study of T cell repertoires in cytomegalovirus infection. Study-wide background: Recently identified HLA-C-restricted CMV epitopes and well-studied HLA-B-restricted CMV epitopes were used by the study.

One entry per CDR3 protein, called by TCRdb with MiXCR from the reads. In the table there are about 830,000 distinct CDR3 sequences, around a third of which are singletons. This clonotype has more than one count but fewer than ten. Its matching antigen is unknown. Sequences were derived from cultured CD8+ T cells from PBMCs, sampled from culture after CMV antigen stimulation. This clonotype was obtained from a human donor in good health (CMV status not recorded). Some clones in this sample may be carry-over from other donors' samples.

CDR3 nucleotide sequence: TGTGCCAGCACGGACAACGTCTACGAGCAGTACTTC. Its translation: CASTDNVYEQYF. This chain joins TRBV2 and TRBJ2-7; TRBD1 is a possible D gene (5 bases). This CDR3 has 12 residues. The germline V gene encodes CDR1 SNHLY and CDR2 FYNNEI. Deletions cut 7 bases from V and 3 bases from J, with 10 bases between.